These 2 T cell receptor beta chains came from one sample sequenced in a study of identical twins. TCRdb re-analysed the 5' RACE reads in MiXCR, keeping a single row per CDR3 protein. The sample contains fewer than 500,000 distinct CDR3 sequences, approximately 14% of which appear only once. This same sample was also part of a study on yellow fever vaccine responses in identical twins.

The source material was CD4+ T cells sorted from blood. The origin of the receptors is a woman aged 18-35 years in good health.

The J gene is TRBJ2-7, the V gene TRBV7-2, with D perhaps TRBD2 (5 bases). The ends were cut back, 6 bases at V and 7 bases at J, with 22 bases in the middle. This CDR3 is built from 15 residues. Germline V gene lookup returns CDR1 SGHTA and CDR2 FQGNSA. The CDR3 sequence is CASSNSLSLRGEQYF. The CDR3 coding sequence is TGTGCCAGCAGTAATAGTCTCTCCCTGCGAGGGGAGCAGTACTTC.

The table lists this clonotype with a few counts. V gene TRBV12-3 or TRBV12-4 combines with J gene TRBJ2-3; D ambiguous. Trimming stripped 2 bases from V and 2 bases from J, with 8 bases between. This CDR3 is 14 amino acids long. The CDR3 DNA sequence: TGTGCCAGCAGTTTACCATCAATCACAGATACGCAGTATTTT. Encoded protein: CASSLPSITDTQYF.